Listed below are T cell receptor beta chains from one sample, sequenced in a study of T cell responses to AZD1222 COVID-19 vaccine. The table came from immunoSEQ multiplex PCR; TCRdb's copy has only in-frame clones and leaves some out. The table lists 250,000 to 300,000 clones, approximately 94% of them singletons. The specimen comprised peripheral blood, sampled 28 days after the second AZD1222 dose. Receptors originate from an adult who received the AZD1222 COVID-19 vaccine. Both conserved end residues are part of each CDR3. Each record gives: clone size, CDR3 length, J gene, V gene, D gene, CDR3 protein, CDR3 DNA. D genes are given only for firm matches. Expanded clones are given a class, and other clones once, few, many or no size at all.

>.|13|TRBJ2-5|TRBV9|.
CASNFGGEETQYF
TGTGCCAGCAACTTCGGAGGGGAAGAGACCCAGTACTTC
>.|15|TRBJ1-5|TRBV10-3|.
CAISEDQRGHQPQHF
TGTGCCATCAGTGAAGATCAGAGGGGTCATCAGCCCCAGCATTTT
>.|17|TRBJ2-1|TRBV7-8|TRBD2
CASSQGLAGSSYNEQFF
TGTGCCAGCAGCCAGGGACTAGCGGGGAGCTCCTACAATGAGCAGTTCTTC
>.|15|TRBJ2-2|TRBV6-5|.
CASSYSKGRPGELFF
TGTGCCAGCAGTTACTCGAAGGGTAGGCCCGGGGAGCTGTTTTTT
>.|13|TRBJ2-1|TRBV7-2|.
CASNRRGDNEQFF
TGTGCCAGCAATCGCAGGGGAGACAATGAGCAGTTCTTC
>.|15|TRBJ2-7|TRBV5-5|TRBD2
CASSYGTGGAYEQYF
TGTGCCAGCAGCTATGGGACGGGAGGGGCCTACGAGCAGTACTTC
>.|14|TRBJ1-6|TRBV27|TRBD1
CANLRDRDNSPLHF
TGTGCCAACCTCCGGGACAGGGATAATTCACCCCTCCACTTT
>.|16|TRBJ1-1|TRBV15|.
CATSSETGTGNTEAFF
TGTGCCACCAGCAGTGAAACCGGGACGGGGAACACTGAAGCTTTCTTT
>few|14|TRBJ1-6|TRBV27|TRBD1
CASSFQGVNSPLHF
TGTGCCAGCAGTTTTCAGGGGGTGAATTCACCCCTCCACTTT
>.|20|TRBJ2-3|TRBV28|TRBD2
CASRDTWTSGRGWSTDTQYF
TGTGCCAGCAGGGACACCTGGACTAGCGGGAGGGGATGGAGCACAGATACGCAGTATTTT
>.|15|TRBJ2-2|TRBV27|.
CASSHWTLNTGELFF
TGTGCCAGCAGTCATTGGACTTTGAACACCGGGGAGCTGTTTTTT
>.|15|TRBJ1-5|TRBV7-8|.
CASSVASRGGQPQHF
TGTGCCAGCAGCGTAGCGAGCAGGGGAGGGCAGCCCCAGCATTTT
>.|15|TRBJ2-1|TRBV7-3|TRBD2
CASSLSGGYYNEQFF
TGTGCCAGCAGCCTTAGCGGGGGGTACTACAATGAGCAGTTCTTC
>.|16|TRBJ2-3|TRBV25-1|TRBD2
CASSRTSGSRTDTQYF
TGTGCCAGCAGTAGAACTAGCGGGAGTAGGACAGATACGCAGTATTTT
>once|14|TRBJ2-1|TRBV15|.
CATSSGGVGNEQFF
TGTGCCACCAGCAGCGGCGGGGTGGGCAATGAGCAGTTCTTC
>.|14|TRBJ1-4|TRBV28|.
CASNHQGPNEKLFF
TGTGCCAGCAACCATCAGGGGCCTAATGAAAAACTGTTTTTT
>.|16|TRBJ1-2|TRBV4-2|TRBD1
CASSQDWTGEPYGYTF
TGTGCCAGCAGCCAAGACTGGACAGGCGAACCCTATGGCTACACCTTC
>.|13|TRBJ2-1|TRBV7-8|.
CASRLTSTNEQFF
TGTGCCAGCAGATTGACATCGACTAATGAGCAGTTCTTC
>.|16|TRBJ1-5|TRBV15|.
CATSTTSRGGDQPQHF
TGTGCCACCAGCACTACCTCCAGGGGCGGGGATCAGCCCCAGCATTTT
>.|13|TRBJ2-1|TRBV2|.
CASRVLSYNEQFF
TGTGCCAGCAGGGTCCTCTCCTACAATGAGCAGTTCTTC
>.|16|TRBJ2-1|TRBV7-2|TRBD2
CASSQVAGGIYNEQFF
TGTGCCAGCAGCCAGGTAGCGGGCGGGATATACAATGAGCAGTTCTTC
>.|15|TRBJ1-4|TRBV4-3|.
CASSQGGGADEKLFF
TGCGCCAGCAGCCAAGGGGGGGGCGCGGACGAAAAACTGTTTTTT